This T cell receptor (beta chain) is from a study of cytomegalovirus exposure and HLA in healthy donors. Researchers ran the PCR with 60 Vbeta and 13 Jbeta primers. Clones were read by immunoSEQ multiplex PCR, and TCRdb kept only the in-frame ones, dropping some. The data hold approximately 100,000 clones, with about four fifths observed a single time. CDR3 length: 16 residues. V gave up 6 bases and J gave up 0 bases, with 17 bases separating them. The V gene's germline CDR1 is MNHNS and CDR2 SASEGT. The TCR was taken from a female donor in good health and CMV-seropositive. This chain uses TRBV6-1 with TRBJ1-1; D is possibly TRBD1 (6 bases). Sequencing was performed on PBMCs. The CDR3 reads CASREQGRIMNTEAFF. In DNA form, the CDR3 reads TGTGCCAGCAGGGAACAGGGCCGGATAATGAACACTGAAGCTTTCTTT.